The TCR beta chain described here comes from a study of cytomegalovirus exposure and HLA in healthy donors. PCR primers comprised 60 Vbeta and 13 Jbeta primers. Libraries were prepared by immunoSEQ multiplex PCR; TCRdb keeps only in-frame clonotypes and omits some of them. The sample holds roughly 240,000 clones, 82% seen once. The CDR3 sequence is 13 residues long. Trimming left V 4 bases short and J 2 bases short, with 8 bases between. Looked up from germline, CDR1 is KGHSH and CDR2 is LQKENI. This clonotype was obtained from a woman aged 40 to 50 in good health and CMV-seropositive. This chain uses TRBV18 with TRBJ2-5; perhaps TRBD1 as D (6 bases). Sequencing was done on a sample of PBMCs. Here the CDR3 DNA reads TGTGCCAGCTCACAGGGACAACAAGAGACCCAGTACTTC. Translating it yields CASSQGQQETQYF.